These 14 T cell receptor beta chains originate from one sample sequenced in a study of T cell repertoires in cytomegalovirus infection. The antigens these receptors bind are not known. One entry per CDR3 protein, called by TCRdb with MiXCR from the reads. The data hold roughly 69,000 distinct CDR3 sequences, with approximately 30% observed a single time. This specimen consisted of CD8+ T cells from cultured PBMCs, obtained from culture after CMV antigen stimulation. Receptors were obtained from a human donor in good health (CMV status not recorded). Some clones in this sample may be carry-over from other donors' samples.

The chain uses TRBV19 and TRBJ2-6; possibly TRBD2 for D (7 bases). The CDR3 spans 15 residues. Trimming stripped 7 bases from V and 5 bases from J, with 15 bases between. Germline V lookup: CDR1 LNHDA, CDR2 SQIVND (reference sequence). CDR3 DNA sequence: TGTGCCAGTACCATCGAGGGGGGGAGGGCCAACGTCCTGACTTTC. It codes for CASTIEGGRANVLTF.

V gene TRBV7-3 combines with J gene TRBJ2-1; the D gene is possibly TRBD1 (5 bases). V was cut by 4 bases and J by 2 bases, with 12 bases left in between. Germline V gene lookup returns CDR1 SGHTA and CDR2 FQGTGA. CDR3 length equals 15 residues. CDR3 sequence (DNA): TGTGCCAGCAGCTACGACAGCTTTACCTACAATGAGCAGTTCTTC. Amino acid sequence: CASSYDSFTYNEQFF.

The rearrangement links TRBV11-2 to TRBJ1-6; D is ambiguous. CDR1 is SGHAT, CDR2 FQNNGV, per germline. The CDR3 totals 12 residues. The V end was cut by 6 bases, the J end by 9 bases, with 9 bases between. DNA of the CDR3: TGTGCCAGCAGGGCCCCGGGTTCACCCCTCCACTTT. Amino acids: CASRAPGSPLHF.

This clonotype was observed a single time. The chain is built from TRBV2 and TRBJ2-2; D gene unclear. Trimming cost V 10 bases and J 0 bases, with 12 bases left between them. The CDR3 spans 14 residues. CDR1 and CDR2 from the germline V gene are SNHLY and FYNNEI. The CDR3 region is CATLLGSNTGELFF. The CDR3 DNA sequence: TGTGCCACCTTACTGGGTTCGAACACCGGGGAGCTGTTTTTT.

V and J are TRBV2 and TRBJ2-3, with D possibly being TRBD1 (6 bases). This CDR3 is 16 amino acids long. Germline assignment: CDR1 SNHLY and CDR2 FYNNEI. Between the trimmed V and J ends, which lost 5 bases and 3 bases, there was a span of 18 bases. CDR3 sequence: CASSNRGGQGTDTQYF. CDR3 in DNA: TGTGCCAGCAGTAACCGTGGGGGCCAGGGGACAGATACGCAGTATTTT.

The chain combines TRBV28 with TRBJ2-3; 8 bases line up with TRBD2. Germline V gives CDR1 MDHEN, CDR2 SYDVKM. With V trimmed by 2 bases and J by 0 bases, 10 bases remained unmatched. There are 18 residues in the CDR3. The CDR3 DNA follows: TGTGCCAGCAGTTTACTGGTAGCGGGGCGACCTAGCACAGATACGCAGTATTTT. Its translation: CASSLLVAGRPSTDTQYF.

This clonotype was counted between two and nine times. The V and J genes are TRBV5-4 and TRBJ2-7; TRBD2 matches 7 bases. CDR1 and CDR2 from the germline V gene are SGHNT and YYREEE (reference sequence). V shed 2 bases and J 5 bases; nucleotides not matched to a gene: 16. The CDR3 spans 17 residues. In nucleotides, the CDR3 is TGTGCCAGCAGCTTCCCCGCGGGGCGGGAGAGAAAGGACGAGCAGTACTTC. It yields the protein CASSFPAGRERKDEQYF.

V and J are TRBV27 and TRBJ2-2; TRBD1 is a possible D gene (5 bases). The CDR3 consists of 14 residues. Germline-derived CDR1 and CDR2 are MNHEY and SMNVEV (reference sequence). The V and J ends lost 6 bases and 0 bases respectively, with 8 bases between them. CDR3: CASRDISNTGELFF. The CDR3 DNA follows: TGTGCCAGCAGGGACATCTCGAACACCGGGGAGCTGTTTTTT.

This clonotype was seen a single time. The chain joins TRBV6-2 or TRBV6-3 to TRBJ2-3, with D perhaps TRBD2 (6 bases). The V end lost 7 bases, the J end lost 2 bases, and 13 bases lay between the germline ends. Germline V gene sequence: CDR1 MNHEY, CDR2 SVGEGT. This CDR3 has 14 residues. This CDR3 reads CASTQERVTDTQYF. CDR3 bases: TGTGCCAGCACCCAGGAGCGGGTCACAGATACGCAGTATTTT.

Written as DNA, the CDR3 is TGTGCCAGCAGTTCGGGACAGGGGATTTCTGGGGCCAACGTCCTGACTTTC. It translates to CASSSGQGISGANVLTF. This chain uses TRBV28 with TRBJ2-6; 10 nucleotides align to TRBD1. Germline CDR1 and CDR2: MDHEN and SYDVKM. V shed 4 bases and J 1 base; nucleotides not matched to a gene: 4. This CDR3 region has 17 residues.

This clonotype was counted between two and nine times. The genes are TRBV7-9 and TRBJ1-2; D unresolved. The CDR3 loop spans 14 amino acids. CDR1 SEHNR and CDR2 FQNEAQ come from the germline V gene (reference sequence). V shed 1 base and J shed 6 bases, with 12 bases lying between them. In DNA form, the CDR3 reads TGTGCCAGCAGCTTAGTACGAGGGATCGATGGCTACACCTTC. Its protein is CASSLVRGIDGYTF.

This clonotype showed up many times. This chain links TRBV7-8 with TRBJ2-7; D is perhaps TRBD1 (5 bases). V dropped 1 base and J dropped 2 bases, with 9 bases sitting between them. Germline-derived CDR1 and CDR2 are SGHVS and FQNEAQ. The CDR3 sequence is 14 residues long. This CDR3 is CASSLGTLTYEQYF. For the CDR3, the DNA is TGTGCCAGCAGCTTAGGGACATTAACCTACGAGCAGTACTTC.

This clonotype turned up a few times. The genes are TRBV28 and TRBJ1-4; 9 bases are shared with TRBD1. The CDR3 has 15 residues. The germline V gene has CDR1 MDHEN and CDR2 SYDVKM. The V and J ends lost 3 bases and 7 bases, in that order; junction bases with no gene match: 6. CDR3 in DNA: TGTGCCAGCAGTTTCCCCCGACAGGGGGGTGAAAAACTGTTTTTT. Its protein is CASSFPRQGGEKLFF. Full variable domain (remainder filled in from reference TRBV28 and TRBJ1-4): DVKVTQSSRYLVKRTGEKVFLECVQDMDHENMFWYRQDPGLGLRLIYFSYDVKMKEKGDIPEGYSVSREKKERFSLILESASTNQTSMYLCASSFPRQGGEKLFFGSGTQLSVL.

The V and J genes are TRBV7-9 and TRBJ2-6, with 9 nucleotides matching TRBD1. V was pared by 4 bases and J by 0 bases, with 4 bases of the junction left unmatched. The CDR3 is 17 amino acids. Germline loops: CDR1 SEHNR, CDR2 FQNEAQ (reference sequence). The CDR3 reads CASSYTGGSSGANVLTF. CDR3 nucleotide sequence: TGTGCCAGCAGCTACACAGGGGGCTCCTCTGGGGCCAACGTCCTGACTTTC. The full variable domain, rest sourced from reference TRBV7-9 and TRBJ2-6, is DTGVSQNPRHKITKRGQNVTFRCDPISEHNRLYWYRQTLGQGPEFLTYFQNEAQLEKSRLLSDRFSAERPKGSFSTLEIQRTEQGDSAMYLCASSYTGGSSGANVLTFGAGSRLTVL.